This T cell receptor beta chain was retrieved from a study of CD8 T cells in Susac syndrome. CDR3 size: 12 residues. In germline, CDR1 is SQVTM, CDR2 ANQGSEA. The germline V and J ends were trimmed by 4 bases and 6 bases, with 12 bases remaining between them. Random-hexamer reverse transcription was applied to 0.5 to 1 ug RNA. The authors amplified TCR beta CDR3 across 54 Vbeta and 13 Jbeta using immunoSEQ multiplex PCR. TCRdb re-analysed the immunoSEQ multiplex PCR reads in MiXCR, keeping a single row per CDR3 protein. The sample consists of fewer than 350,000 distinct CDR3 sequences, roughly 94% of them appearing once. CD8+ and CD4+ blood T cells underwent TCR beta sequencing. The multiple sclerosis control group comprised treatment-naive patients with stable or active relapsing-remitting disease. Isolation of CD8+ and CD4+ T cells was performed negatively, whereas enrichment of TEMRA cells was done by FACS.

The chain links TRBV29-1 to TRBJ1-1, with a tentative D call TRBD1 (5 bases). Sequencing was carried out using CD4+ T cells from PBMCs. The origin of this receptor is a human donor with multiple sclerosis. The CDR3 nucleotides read TGCAGCGTTGCATGGGGGGACGCTGAAGCTTTCTTT. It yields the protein CSVAWGDAEAFF.